This TCR beta chain was recovered during a study of T cell responses to AZD1222 COVID-19 vaccine. Study outcomes and limitations: White British ancestry dominated among donors, who included more females, and clonal diversity was possibly underestimated. Baseline serology detected seropositivity in only a handful of AZD1222 recipients. A rise in Spike-specific TCR breadth and depth followed two AZD1222 doses.

TCRdb keeps only in-frame clones here, not all; method: immunoSEQ multiplex PCR. The sample lists around 110,000 clones; approximately 85% were seen once. Germline V gene sequence: CDR1 LNHDA, CDR2 SQIVND (reference sequence). J was trimmed by 1 base and V by 5 bases; bases with no gene match: 6. This CDR3 has 15 amino acids. Details on this clone: What it binds is unknown.

The sample consisted of peripheral blood, taken on day 0 of MenACWY control vaccination. This sequence joins TRBV19 and TRBJ1-1; 8 nucleotides match TRBD1. The clonotype was recovered from an adult in good health. In DNA, the CDR3 is TGTGCCAGTAGTGACCTCGGGACAGGGAACACTGAAGCTTTCTTT. Translation: CASSDLGTGNTEAFF.